Sequencing of this TCR beta chain was carried out in a study of cytomegalovirus exposure and HLA in healthy donors. The study, taken as a whole, reports: Later work found that TCR association rates differed between HLA loci; DRB1 had the most and HLA-C the fewest. Sequencing probably produced one cluster of sequence variants that were highly shared.

As to this clone: Antigen unknown.

The study ran its PCR with 60 Vbeta and 13 Jbeta primers. Some clones are missing from TCRdb's copy, which holds only in-frame ones; the method was immunoSEQ multiplex PCR. The repertoire includes under 150,000 clones, about 80% of them detected once, and 4.5% to 6.5% sits in the top ten. V dropped 7 bases and J dropped 2; count of bases not matched to a gene: 4. Germline loops: CDR1 SNHLY, CDR2 FYNNEI. CDR3 length equals 13 residues. The sample consisted of PBMCs. The chain has TRBV2 and TRBJ2-5; 7 nucleotides align to TRBD1. This clonotype was obtained from a male donor in good health and CMV-seronegative. The CDR3 DNA reads as TGTGCCAGCAATCGGGACAGACAAGAGACCCAGTACTTC. This gives the protein CASNRDRQETQYF.